Detailed here is one T cell receptor beta chain. The target of this receptor is not known. From the germline V gene, CDR1 is SGHRS and CDR2 is YFSETQ. Reading from cysteine to phenylalanine, the CDR3 counts 15 amino acids. The entry retains the CDR3 DNA only, 45 bases that are in frame from base 1. V is cut back by 4 bases and J by 3 bases, with 2 bases in the junction unmatched. This record belongs to a study of cytomegalovirus exposure and HLA in healthy donors (dated by TCRdb to 2017 to 2019). A note on the overall study: According to an earlier analysis of several hundred of the donors, 150 million to 200 million T cells yielded 90 million to 140 million unique TCR beta sequences and around 280 Gb of sequence data. Among roughly 400 genotyped donors of the cohort, an average of around 240,000 unique TCR beta nucleotide sequences was sequenced per donor, of which roughly 17% were non-productive. In a later genetic analysis, genome-wide SNP genotypes for 398 of the 666 donors were used, and that subset was treated as a discovery cohort. Typing coverage differed by locus: A, B, C, DRB1 and DQB1 were typed in roughly 620-630 donors, DQA1 in 522, DPA1 in around 580, and DPB1 in around 490. High-throughput TCR immunosequencing, statistical association of individual TCRs with disease status, and machine learning were combined to predict cytomegalovirus infection status. Using immunosequencing, the study profiled T cell repertoires from roughly 650 subjects and related those repertoires to cytomegalovirus serostatus. In a later analysis, previously published TCR beta repertoires from several hundred donors were re-analyzed and high-resolution HLA genotyping was added so that TCR occurrence patterns could be studied. In an earlier analysis of about 590 of the donors, high-throughput TCR beta sequencing was used to judge whether each TCR beta V gene segment behaved as functional or pseudogenic. Every discovery cohort repertoire had been produced on one sequencing platform. Rather than drawing on any new phenotypic data, the later analysis identified candidate immune exposures from TCR beta sequences and the way those sequences occurred across donors. Because of strong linkage in the cohort, a handful of DR-DQ haplotypes were treated as single units for association and clustering. Among the roughly 400 genotyped donors, approximately 76% belonged to the genetic ancestry cluster associated with self-reported Caucasian donors. Besides the first cohort of 666 subjects, a separate validation cohort made up of roughly 120 different subjects was used. An early release covering more than 500 HLA-typed donors comprised about 300 gigabases of sequencing data and roughly 86 million unique TCR sequences. Alongside the repertoire data, information on donor age, sex, ethnicity and CMV serostatus was compiled. Class I and class II HLA loci were covered by the typing at four-digit resolution. The study aimed to test whether cataloging public T cell receptors could reveal signatures of past pathogen exposure.

What the study reported, not specific to this receptor: Roughly uniform sequencing depth across donors was assumed in presence/absence analyses, although this assumption may not hold. Linkage disequilibrium might explain the correlated functional status among segregating V segments, but an unknown experimental factor could not be ruled out. An association between a missense DCLRE1C variant and V-gene and J-gene trimming of TCR beta chains was found in a later genetic analysis and replicated in an independent cohort. Specific HLA alleles were associated with roughly 16,000 TCR beta sequences at a false discovery rate of 0.05 in a later analysis. When HLA alleles, especially DR and DQ, strongly co-occurred, TCR associations were difficult to assign to individual alleles. A later analysis found that TCR association rates varied across HLA loci, with DRB1 alleles showing the most associated TCRs and HLA-C alleles the fewest. Seventeen rarely observed V segments, including chromosome 9 orphons, were excluded from the earlier analysis of 550 to 700 of the donors because counts were too low. The classifier was reported to diagnose cytomegalovirus status with high specificity and sensitivity in both the original and validation cohorts. In a later analysis, HLA-associated TCR beta chains were found to be more clonally expanded and to have lower generation probabilities than equally common non-associated chains. Because HLA typing was unavailable for some donors at each locus, only the typed subset was used in association tests. The authors suggested that the approach could potentially be generalized to other disease states and immunological phenotypes. Immune exposure information for the cohort was limited to CMV serostatus. In a later genetic analysis, fewer N-insertions in productive TCRs were reported among donors in an Asian-associated ancestry cluster than the 666-donor mean. In vitro tests confirmed that three of the cytomegalovirus-associated TCR beta chains recognize cytomegalovirus antigens. Some IMGT-functional V segments, including TRBV6-2 and TRBV6-3, could not be distinguished by the 87-base-pair reads and were therefore excluded. The cohort was sequenced for TCR beta chains only, and without alpha or paired-chain data the features that could be detected were limited. A later analysis found that most CMV-associated TCR beta chains appeared HLA-restricted, with HLA associations seemingly driven largely by CMV exposure. In an earlier analysis of 450 to 750 of the donors, most TCR beta V segments appeared in productive rearrangements about 87% or about 30% of the time, broadly matching IMGT annotations. A further reported finding was that TCR beta sequences accurately predicted the HLA-A and HLA-B alleles for most subjects in the first cohort. The study gave a list of some 150 TCR beta chains associated with cytomegalovirus. Most TCR sequences were observed very rarely across donors, whereas some public TCRs were present in many individuals. A later analysis reported that several top co-occurrence clusters appeared linked to parvovirus B19, influenza, CMV and Epstein-Barr virus. A cluster of highly shared sequence variants was judged likely to represent a technical artifact of the sequencing pipeline.

The library was generated by the immunoSEQ multiplex PCR assay. For the multiplex PCR, a mixture combining 60 forward primers for TCR Vbeta segments and 13 reverse primers for TCR Jbeta segments was used. Amplification of the CDR3 region of rearranged TCR beta genes was performed with a multiplex PCR assay on genomic DNA. The amplified TCR beta libraries were sequenced on the Illumina HiSeq System as 87-base-pair reads. Under the source paper's analysis protocol: In a later analysis, some 80 million unique TCR beta chains were counted across the roughly 670 repertoires, and roughly 10 million of these chains were shared by at least two donors. Raw reads were error-corrected and collapsed into unique sequences with a nearest-neighbor algorithm that merged closely related sequences to remove PCR and sequencing errors. CDR3 sequences were aligned to IMGT reference sequences to assign V, D and J gene segments. For a sequence to be retained, at least a six-nucleotide match to both a V gene segment and a J gene segment was required. Rearrangements were called productive when the CDR3 lacked stop codons and stayed in frame with V and J; all others were non-productive. Following IMGT convention, CDR3 was defined as the stretch from the second conserved V-encoded cysteine up to the conserved J-encoded phenylalanine. The earlier analysis of fewer than 700 of the donors excluded sequences that lacked an unambiguous match to a single V gene segment. An earlier analysis of fewer than 750 of the donors classified V segments as functional when productive rearrangements were above 56.7% and as segregating when the standard deviation between donors was above 5%. A statistical classification framework was built for diagnosing cytomegalovirus status from the catalog of TCR beta chain sequences. V and J gene assignment, in a later analysis, came from comparing TCR nucleotide sequences with IMGT/GENE-DB human TR gene sequences. A later analysis assigned CDR3 sequences and most-parsimonious VDJ recombination scenarios with the TCRdist pipeline. In a later analysis, each TCR beta chain was defined by its CDR3 amino acid sequence together with its V-gene family, and reads lacking a unique V-gene family were excluded. To address suspected cross-contamination and a sequencing artifact, a later analysis removed 450 to 700 highly shared, low-generation-probability nucleotide sequences. A later analysis calculated a clonal expansion index for each public chain from normalized within-repertoire ranks of inferred template counts. In a later analysis, generation probabilities were computed with a VDJ recombination model fitted to out-of-frame rearrangements, and the resulting probabilities were checked against IGoR. Hypergeometric tests were used in a later analysis to score TCR-TCR, TCR-HLA and TCR-CMV co-occurrence, with a repertoire-size bias correction applied to the TCR pairs. False discovery rates were estimated in a later analysis by permuting HLA or CMV assignments 20 times. In a later analysis, co-occurring TCRs were grouped with DBSCAN, and TCRdist sequence similarity was added when clustering was performed within HLA-allele-positive subsets. Repertoires with fewer than 30,000 or more than 120,000 public chains were left out of co-occurrence clustering, as were five repertoires with anomalous nucleotide sharing. TCRdb carries this immuneACCESS record with in-frame sequences only. Its versions omit some clonotypes, under half of them owing to an unresolved V gene in the studies checked, with the rest unexplained. The V and J calls and clone size are taken from that table; D and trimming were inferred from the DNA. The sample table on file contains about 210,000 clones. The ten largest clonotypes hold roughly 0.98% of the sample.

The cohort consisted of 650 to 850 healthy bone marrow donors. At the time of sampling, every cohort member was nominally healthy, though immune exposures that went unrecorded were likely present. The donor was CMV seropositive and belonged to the group of 270 or so seropositive cohort members. Every donor gave a peripheral blood sample, and the peripheral blood mononuclear cells from that sample were used for TCR beta sequencing. Genomic DNA extraction from the blood cell samples was performed with the Qiagen DNeasy Blood Extraction Kit. This TCR was recovered from a woman aged 25 to 45 in good health and CMV-seropositive. The material sequenced was PBMCs. The rearranged segments are TRBV5-1 and TRBJ2-1, with 12 bases matching TRBD2. The base sequence is TGCGCCAGCAGCCGACTAGCGGGGGACTACAATGAGCAGTTCTTC. Translated, it reads CASSRLAGDYNEQFF.